The rows below give T cell receptor beta chains drawn from one sample of a study of cytomegalovirus exposure and HLA in healthy donors. Assay: immunoSEQ multiplex PCR; the TCRdb copy retains only in-frame clones and omits some. The sample comprises approximately 150,000 clones, roughly 80% of which are singletons, and about 9.6% rests with the top ten. Source material: PBMCs. These receptors all come from a man younger than 35 in good health and CMV-seropositive. Each CDR3 is given with its conserved first and last residue. D genes are given only for firm matches. Clone size is stated in some rows and not others, as once, few, many or a class when expanded.

j_call clone_size v_call d_call cdr3_aa cdr3_nt
TRBJ2-1 - TRBV19 - CASSIRYNEQFF TGTGCCAGTAGTATCCGCTACAATGAGCAGTTCTTC
TRBJ1-2 - TRBV6-6 - CASSARGYGYTF TGTGCCAGCAGTGCCCGAGGCTATGGCTACACCTTC
TRBJ2-7 - TRBV2 TRBD1 CASSRSRDRGDEQYF TGTGCCAGCAGTCGCTCACGGGACAGGGGCGACGAGCAGTACTTC
TRBJ2-7 few TRBV11-2 - CASSIPLNTPVYEQYF TGTGCCAGCAGCATCCCTCTTAACACCCCTGTATACGAGCAGTACTTC
TRBJ2-5 - TRBV2 TRBD2 CASREGLAAETQYF TGTGCCAGCAGGGAAGGACTAGCGGCAGAGACCCAGTACTTC
TRBJ2-1 - TRBV4-3 - CASSRTLAATNEQFF TGCGCCAGCAGCCGAACTTTGGCAGCGACCAATGAGCAGTTCTTC
TRBJ2-1 - TRBV19 - CASGQYEQFF TGTGCCAGTGGGCAGTATGAGCAGTTCTTC
TRBJ1-2 few TRBV2 TRBD1 CASRTDRGRGGYTF TGTGCCAGCAGAACGGACAGGGGGCGCGGTGGCTACACCTTC
TRBJ1-6 - TRBV20-1 - CSGGDPTPLHF TGCAGTGGGGGGGATCCTACACCCCTCCACTTT
TRBJ1-6 once TRBV2 - CASIGGRINNSPLHF TGTGCCAGCATCGGAGGAAGAATCAATAATTCACCCCTCCACTTT
TRBJ2-7 few TRBV30 - CAWSPGTGSEQYF TGTGCCTGGAGTCCAGGAACTGGGAGCGAGCAGTACTTC
TRBJ1-5 - TRBV5-6 TRBD1 CASSLTGGSQPQHF TGTGCCAGCAGCTTAACAGGGGGCAGTCAGCCCCAGCATTTT